The T cell receptor beta chain described here comes from a study of blood T cell repertoires in COVID-19. Study at large: Specimens from acute and convalescent COVID-19 originated in the United States, Italy and Spain. In each case, the material was cDNA or gDNA derived from T cells, B-cell-depleted T cells, or PBMCs.

Methods used by the authors: Researchers report that nucleated cell counts were estimated from reference gene primer amplification. Repertoires were generated with immunoSEQ multiplex PCR, while TCRdb's copy carries only in-frame clones and drops some. Clone size and the V and J calls come from that table; the DNA yielded D and trimming. The data contain 25,000 or so clones, 94% of them singletons. Trimming took 7 bases from V and 9 from J; bases not matched to a gene: 10. Looked up from germline, CDR1 is MNHEY and CDR2 is SVGAGI. The CDR3 runs 15 residues. The material sequenced was peripheral blood. This sequence joins TRBV6-5 and TRBJ1-6; 9 bases match TRBD1. This clonotype was sampled from a woman aged 45-59 years with active COVID-19. As DNA, the CDR3 is TGTGCCAGCACCCGGGGGACAGGGTTTCGTTCACCCCTCCACTTT. Its protein is CASTRGTGFRSPLHF.